This T cell receptor (beta chain) was documented in a study of T cells in Graves' hyperthyroidism and ophthalmopathy. Whole-study context: Peripheral blood was taken when the disease was first diagnosed, before any treatment began. General study points: Ophthalmopathy got predicted by the model a median roughly six months before its onset.

It was uncontrolled infection, other autoimmune disease, pregnancy or lactation that excluded patients. About 9.4 ml fresh peripheral blood yielded the PBMCs. The CDR3 has 15 residues. Germline CDR1 is SGHRS and CDR2 is YFSETQ. With 1 base removed from V and 3 bases from J, the gap between germline ends came to 11 bases. TCR beta CDR3 regions were amplified from RNA. The HTBI primer set drove a first-round RT-PCR of the TCR CDR3. TCRdb independently ran MiXCR on the multiplex PCR reads; one entry per CDR3 protein. The repertoire holds about 600,000 distinct CDR3 sequences, with approximately 15% as singletons. As concerns this clonotype: No antigen is known for it.

The receptor's source is a woman aged 18-29 years with Graves' ophthalmopathy. Specimen: blood. The chain couples TRBV5-1 to TRBJ1-5; no definite D call. The CDR3 DNA reads TGCGCCAGCAGCTTGATTCCGGGCCTCAATCAGCCCCAGCATTTT. Its protein product is CASSLIPGLNQPQHF.